This is a list of T cell receptor beta chains from one sample in a study of radiotherapy plus CTLA-4 blockade in lung cancer. Here immunoSEQ multiplex PCR was the method, and the copy in TCRdb shows in-frame clones only, minus some. The top ten hold approximately 1.9% of the sample, which has 90,000 or so clones, approximately 83% seen once. The material was peripheral blood, obtained from a patient treated with radiotherapy plus ipilimumab. The receptors here all came from a human donor with non-small cell lung cancer who had a partial response to radiotherapy plus ipilimumab. CDR3s include the opening cysteine and the closing phenylalanine or tryptophan. The D gene is left open where the match is weak. Not all rows give a size; the values are once, few, many and, for expanded clones, a class.

D gene,clone size,CDR3 length,V gene,J gene,CDR3 DNA,CDR3 protein
TRBD2,NA,18,TRBV28,TRBJ2-7,TGTGCCAGCAGAACCCCCCACCGGGGGGAGGGAAGGGGAAACGAGCAGTACTTC,CASRTPHRGEGRGNEQYF
NA,once,15,TRBV5-4,TRBJ1-2,TGTGCCAGCAGCTCCTTACAGGGATCCCACTATGGCTACACCTTC,CASSSLQGSHYGYTF
NA,NA,13,TRBV6-6,TRBJ1-1,TGTGCCAGCAGTATCCGGGGGGGGGCTGAAGCTTTCTTT,CASSIRGGAEAFF
TRBD1,NA,15,TRBV15,TRBJ2-1,TGTGCCACCCGACTGGGACAGGGAAGCTACAATGAGCAGTTCTTC,CATRLGQGSYNEQFF
NA,once,13,TRBV9,TRBJ2-7,TGTGCCAGCAGCGTAGATCAGGGTATGGAGAAGTACTTC,CASSVDQGMEKYF
NA,NA,13,TRBV30,TRBJ1-4,TGTGCCTGGAGCGAGGATTACGATGAAAAACTGTTTTTT,CAWSEDYDEKLFF
NA,NA,11,TRBV7-2,TRBJ2-4,TGTGCCAGCAGCCATGCGGACATTCAGTACTTC,CASSHADIQYF
TRBD2,NA,15,TRBV25-1,TRBJ2-7,TGTGCCAGCAGCTCTGGCCGACTAGCCCGCTACGAGCAGTACTTC,CASSSGRLARYEQYF
NA,NA,17,TRBV9,TRBJ2-6,TGTGCCAGCAGCGCCGGGACAAGGGGACCTGGGGCCAACGTCCTGACTTTC,CASSAGTRGPGANVLTF
NA,NA,12,TRBV6-1,TRBJ1-2,TGTGCCAGCAGTGCCCAGGGTGTTGGCTACACCTTC,CASSAQGVGYTF
NA,NA,14,TRBV7-9,TRBJ1-1,TGTGCCAGCATCAGGGCAGGGTCGAACACTGAAGCTTTCTTT,CASIRAGSNTEAFF